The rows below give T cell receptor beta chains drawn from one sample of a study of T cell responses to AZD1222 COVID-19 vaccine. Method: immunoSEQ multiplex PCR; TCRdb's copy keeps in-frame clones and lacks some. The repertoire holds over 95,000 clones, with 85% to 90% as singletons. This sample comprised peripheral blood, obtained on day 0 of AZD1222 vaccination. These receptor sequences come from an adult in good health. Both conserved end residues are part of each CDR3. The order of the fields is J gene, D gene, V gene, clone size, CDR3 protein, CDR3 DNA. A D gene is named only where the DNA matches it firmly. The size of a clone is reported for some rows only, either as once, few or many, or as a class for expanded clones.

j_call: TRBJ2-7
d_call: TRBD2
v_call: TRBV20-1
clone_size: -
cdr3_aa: CSATGGTEQYF
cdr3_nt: TGCAGTGCTACGGGGGGGACCGAGCAGTACTTC

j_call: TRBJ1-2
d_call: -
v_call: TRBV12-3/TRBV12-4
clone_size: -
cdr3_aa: CASSLQVHGYTF
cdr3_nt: TGTGCCAGCAGTTTACAGGTTCATGGCTACACCTTC

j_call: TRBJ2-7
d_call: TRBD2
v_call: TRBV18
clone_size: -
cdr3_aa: CASSPSSSGSLSYEQYF
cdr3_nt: TGTGCCAGCTCACCATCGTCTAGCGGGAGCCTCTCCTACGAGCAGTACTTC

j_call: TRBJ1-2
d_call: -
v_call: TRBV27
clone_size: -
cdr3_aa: CASSFSSAGTRGYTF
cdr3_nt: TGTGCCAGCAGTTTTTCCTCGGCGGGGACGAGAGGCTACACCTTC

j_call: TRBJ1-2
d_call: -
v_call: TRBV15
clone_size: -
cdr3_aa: CATSRDLEGYYGYTF
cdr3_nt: TGTGCCACCAGCAGAGATCTAGAGGGGTACTATGGCTACACCTTC

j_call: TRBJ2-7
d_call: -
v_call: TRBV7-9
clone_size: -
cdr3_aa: CASSTRSSYEQYF
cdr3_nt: TGTGCCAGCAGCACCAGGAGCTCCTACGAGCAGTACTTC

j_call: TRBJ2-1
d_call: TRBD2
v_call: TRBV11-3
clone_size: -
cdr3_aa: CASSLGGVRGNVQFF
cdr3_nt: TGTGCCAGCAGCTTGGGAGGGGTACGGGGCAATGTTCAGTTCTTC

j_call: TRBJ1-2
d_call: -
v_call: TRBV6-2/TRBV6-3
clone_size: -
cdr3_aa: CASSPIEGYYGYTF
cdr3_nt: TGTGCCAGCAGTCCCATCGAGGGTTACTATGGCTACACCTTC

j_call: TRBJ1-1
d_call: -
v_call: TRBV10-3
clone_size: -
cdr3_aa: CAIQTVMNTEAFF
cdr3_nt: TGTGCCATTCAGACAGTAATGAACACTGAAGCTTTCTTT

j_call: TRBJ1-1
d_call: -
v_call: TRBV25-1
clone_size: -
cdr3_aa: CASSEYKGTLNTEAFF
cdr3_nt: TGTGCCAGCAGTGAATATAAGGGTACCCTGAACACTGAAGCTTTCTTT

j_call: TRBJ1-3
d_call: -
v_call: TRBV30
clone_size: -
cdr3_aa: CAWTGGRGGNTIYF
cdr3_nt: TGTGCCTGGACAGGAGGGCGCGGAGGAAACACCATATATTTT

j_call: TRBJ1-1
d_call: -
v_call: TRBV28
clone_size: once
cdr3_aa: CASSLRRNTEAFF
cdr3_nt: TGTGCCAGCAGTTTACGACGGAACACTGAAGCTTTCTTT

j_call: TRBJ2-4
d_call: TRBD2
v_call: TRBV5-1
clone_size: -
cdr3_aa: CASSLALRGDSNIQYF
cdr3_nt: TGCGCCAGCAGCTTGGCGTTACGGGGGGATTCAAACATTCAGTACTTC

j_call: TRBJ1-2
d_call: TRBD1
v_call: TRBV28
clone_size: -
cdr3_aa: CASSTGQGARGYTF
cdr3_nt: TGTGCCAGCAGTACCGGACAGGGGGCGAGGGGCTACACCTTC

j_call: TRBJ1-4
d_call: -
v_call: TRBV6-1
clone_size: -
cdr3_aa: CASSELGGANEKLFF
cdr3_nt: TGTGCCAGCAGTGAATTGGGGGGAGCGAATGAAAAACTGTTTTTT

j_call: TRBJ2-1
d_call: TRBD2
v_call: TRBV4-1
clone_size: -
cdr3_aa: CASSQDQRGTSYNEQFF
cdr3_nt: TGCGCCAGCAGCCAAGATCAGCGGGGGACCTCCTACAATGAGCAGTTCTTC

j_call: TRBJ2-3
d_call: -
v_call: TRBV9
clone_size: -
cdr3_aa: CASSFPGVPTQYF
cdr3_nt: TGTGCCAGCAGCTTTCCGGGAGTACCTACGCAGTATTTT

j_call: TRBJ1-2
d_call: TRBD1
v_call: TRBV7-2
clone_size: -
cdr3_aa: CASSLGGGAYGYTF
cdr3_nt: TGTGCCAGCAGCTTAGGAGGGGGCGCTTATGGCTACACCTTC

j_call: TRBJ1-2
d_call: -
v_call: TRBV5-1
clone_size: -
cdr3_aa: CASNGLDTNYGYTF
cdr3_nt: TGCGCCAGCAACGGGTTAGATACTAACTATGGCTACACCTTC

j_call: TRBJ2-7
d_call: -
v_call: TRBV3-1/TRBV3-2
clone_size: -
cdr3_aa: CASSHYEQYF
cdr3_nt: TGTGCCAGCAGCCACTACGAGCAGTACTTC

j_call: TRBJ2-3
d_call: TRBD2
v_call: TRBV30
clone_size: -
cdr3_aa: CAWSDSGYTQYF
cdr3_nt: TGTGCCTGGAGTGATAGCGGGTATACGCAGTATTTT

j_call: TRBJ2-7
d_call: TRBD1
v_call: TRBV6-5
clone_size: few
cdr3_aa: CASSRRQGRDEQYF
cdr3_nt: TGTGCCAGCAGTCGGAGACAGGGACGGGATGAGCAGTACTTC

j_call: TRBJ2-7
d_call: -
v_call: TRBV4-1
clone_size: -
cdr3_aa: CASSQAFTGIYEQYF
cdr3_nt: TGCGCCAGCAGCCAAGCGTTCACGGGGATCTACGAGCAGTACTTC

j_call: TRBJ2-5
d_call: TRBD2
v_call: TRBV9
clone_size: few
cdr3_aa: CASSGLAGGQETQYF
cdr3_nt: TGTGCCAGCAGCGGACTAGCGGGAGGGCAAGAGACCCAGTACTTC

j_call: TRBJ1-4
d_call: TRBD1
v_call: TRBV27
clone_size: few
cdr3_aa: CASSRGGQEKLFF
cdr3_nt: TGTGCCAGCAGCCGGGGGGGACAGGAAAAACTGTTTTTT

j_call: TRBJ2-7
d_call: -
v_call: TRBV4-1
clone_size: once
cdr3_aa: CASSPSGTRSYEQYF
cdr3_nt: TGCGCCAGCAGCCCCTCCGGGACTCGGTCCTACGAGCAGTACTTC

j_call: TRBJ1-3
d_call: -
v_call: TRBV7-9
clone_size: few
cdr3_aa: CASSPPFRLGNTIYF
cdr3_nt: TGTGCCAGCAGTCCGCCTTTCCGATTGGGAAACACCATATATTTT

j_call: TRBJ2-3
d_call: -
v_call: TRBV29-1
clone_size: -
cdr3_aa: CSVAGSTDTQYF
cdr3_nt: TGCAGCGTGGCCGGGAGCACAGATACGCAGTATTTT

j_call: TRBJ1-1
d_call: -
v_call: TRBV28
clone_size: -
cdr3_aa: CASSPQVPEAFF
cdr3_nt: TGTGCCAGCAGTCCCCAGGTTCCTGAAGCTTTCTTT

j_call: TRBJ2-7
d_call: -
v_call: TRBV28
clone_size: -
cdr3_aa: CASSIGLFEQYF
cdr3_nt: TGTGCCAGCAGTATTGGGCTTTTCGAGCAGTACTTC

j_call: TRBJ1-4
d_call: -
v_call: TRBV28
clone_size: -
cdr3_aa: CASSTSGEGFNEKLFF
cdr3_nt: TGTGCCAGCAGTACCTCGGGTGAGGGCTTTAATGAAAAACTGTTTTTT

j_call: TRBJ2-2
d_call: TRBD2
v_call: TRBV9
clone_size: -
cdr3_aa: CASSEGLAGGSPGELFF
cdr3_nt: TGTGCCAGCAGCGAAGGACTAGCGGGAGGGTCGCCCGGGGAGCTGTTTTTT

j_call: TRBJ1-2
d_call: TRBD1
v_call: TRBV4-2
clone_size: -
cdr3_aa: CASSRTSGTGDYGYTF
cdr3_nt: TGTGCCAGCAGCCGGACATCCGGGACAGGGGATTATGGCTACACCTTC